This TCR beta chain was retrieved from a study of blood T cell repertoires in COVID-19 (dated by TCRdb to 2019 to 2021). With respect to the entire study: The collaborator samples originated in the United States, Italy and Spain and spanned the acute and convalescent phases of COVID-19. The material from the prospective study consisted of cDNA or gDNA derived from T cells, B-cell-depleted T cells, or PBMCs. Subjects who had been exposed to COVID-19, were actively infected with it, or had recovered from it provided the deeply sampled blood TCRbeta repertoires that made up the dataset. The repertoires were released in a freely available public database meant as a resource for research on the immune response to SARS-CoV-2. The samples were drawn from two sources: the first 160 participants of the ongoing ImmuneRACE study, and some 1,300 subjects contributed by 6 global collaborators. The sample metadata nearly always contained a de-identified subject ID, COVID-19 status, age in years and sex. Where available, HLA class I and class II types were obtained from metadata supplied by the sample provider rather than from assay-based typing. General study outcomes and caveats: The amount of clinical and demographic metadata varied by source and participant and was provided uncurated.

In Seattle, one collaborating source enrolled patients while the infection was active and tracked those patients longitudinally over the course of disease. The collaborating institutions used their own protocols to collect whole blood in K2EDTA tubes. For TCRbeta analysis, collaborator samples were shipped as frozen whole blood, as isolated PBMCs, or as DNA extracted from either sample type. The immunoSEQ Assay, a bias-controlled multiplex PCR, was used to amplify TCRbeta CDR3 regions from genomic DNA. Turning to the authors' computational methods: Nucleated cell counts per sample were estimated from amplification of reference gene primers within the assay. To quantify the absolute abundance of each unique TCRbeta CDR3 rearrangement, sequence reads were collapsed and filtered. For each sample, productive Simpson clonality was calculated as the square root of Simpson's diversity index over productive rearrangements. TCRdb stores this immuneACCESS table with in-frame sequences only. Part of the clones is absent; in the studies checked, under half of the shortfall reflects unresolved V genes, and no reason is known for the rest. D and trimming come from the DNA, and the V and J calls and clone size come from that table. The sample table shows 300,000 to 350,000 clones, and about nine tenths are seen once. The top ten constitute roughly 7.3% of the sample.

Trimming takes 3 bases from V and 7 bases from J, and the germline ends sit 6 bases apart. CDR1 and CDR2, looked up from the germline V gene (reference sequence), are SEHNR and FQNEAQ. The CDR3 has 12 amino acids, counting the end cysteine and phenylalanine. Only the CDR3 region is kept as DNA, spanning 36 bases read in frame from base 1. A remark on this clone: Its antigen is not yet known. No quality values exist for individual bases; no much larger clone is one base distant.

Material for sequencing was peripheral blood. The sequence links TRBV7-9 to TRBJ2-2, with TRBD2 tentatively as D gene (5 bases match). The sequence was obtained from a woman younger than 45 with COVID-19, enrolled during active disease. The bases read TGTGCCAGCAGCTTCGGAGGCGGGGAGCTGTTTTTT. The encoded protein is CASSFGGGELFF. Reference TRBV7-9 and TRBJ2-2 proteins supply the regions before and after the CDR3; the full variable domain is: DTGVSQNPRHKITKRGQNVTFRCDPISEHNRLYWYRQTLGQGPEFLTYFQNEAQLEKSRLLSDRFSAERPKGSFSTLEIQRTEQGDSAMYLCASSFGGGELFFGEGSRLTVL.